One and the same sample provided the 32 T cell receptor beta chains below, sequenced in a study of T cells in Graves' hyperthyroidism and ophthalmopathy. TCR beta CDR3 regions were amplified from RNA. Carried out on the TCR CDR3, a first-round RT-PCR used the HTBI primer set. MiXCR, run by TCRdb on the multiplex PCR reads, gives a single entry per CDR3 protein. The data show about 840,000 distinct CDR3 sequences, with approximately 40% seen just once and 7% to 10% held by the top ten. The source material was blood. These receptors all come from a man between 18 and 35 years old with Graves' hyperthyroidism.

The CDR3 loop reads CASSLGRQVTYEQYF. The CDR3 DNA reads as TGTGCCAGCAGTCTCGGACGTCAAGTCACCTACGAGCAGTACTTC. This sequence joins TRBV7-2 and TRBJ2-7, with D uncertain. This CDR3 is built from 15 residues. V lost 6 bases, J lost 2 bases, and 17 bases lay in between. Germline V gives CDR1 SGHTA, CDR2 FQGNSA.

The V call is TRBV9, the J call TRBJ2-2; D call uncertain. The CDR3 totals 14 residues. V was trimmed by 5 bases and J by 7 bases, leaving 15 bases between them. Germline V CDR1 and CDR2: SGDLS, YYNGEE. This CDR3 reads CASSEMGTGGELFF. The CDR3 DNA sequence: TGTGCCAGCAGTGAAATGGGTACCGGCGGGGAGCTGTTTTTT.

This clonotype was seen many times. At one boundary the junction diverges from the germline segment, which might be a read error. The chain carries TRBV20-1 and TRBJ2-5, with D possibly TRBD2 on 5 matching bases. The CDR3 runs to 10 residues. The germline gives CDR1 DFQATT, CDR2 SNEGSKA (reference sequence). The CDR3 spells CSARGGTQYF. The DNA of the CDR3 is TGCAGTGCGAGAGGAGGGACCCAGTACTTC.

This clonotype has ten or more counts. This rearrangement joins TRBV7-8 to TRBJ2-5; D perhaps matches TRBD2 (5 bases). CDR1 SGHVS and CDR2 FQNEAQ come from the germline V gene. V lost 0 bases and J 0 bases, leaving 8 bases between the germline ends. CDR3 length equals 15 residues. CDR3 protein: CASSLAVDYQETQYF. DNA of the CDR3: TGTGCCAGCAGCTTAGCGGTGGACTACCAAGAGACCCAGTACTTC. The full variable domain, completed using reference TRBV7-8 and TRBJ2-5, is GAGVSQSPRYKVAKRGQDVALRCDPISGHVSLFWYQQALGQGPEFLTYFQNEAQLDKSGLPSDRFFAERPEGSVSTLKIQRTQQEDSAVYLCASSLAVDYQETQYFGPGTRLLVL.

The chain is built from TRBV10-3 and TRBJ1-4; possibly TRBD1 for D (5 bases). Per the germline V gene, CDR1 is ENHRY and CDR2 is SYGVKD. This CDR3 comprises 16 residues. Trimming cost V 0 bases and J 8 bases, with 16 bases left between them. The CDR3 is CAISESTGLAGEKLFF. The CDR3 DNA is TGTGCCATCAGTGAGTCGACGGGACTAGCAGGGGAAAAACTGTTTTTT.

This sequence joins TRBV7-9 and TRBJ1-2; unclear D gene. Deletions cut 4 bases from V and 3 bases from J, with 12 bases between. The CDR3 totals 14 residues. Germline V gene sequence: CDR1 SEHNR, CDR2 FQNEAQ (reference sequence). CDR3 region: CASSWKTGYYGYTF. In DNA form, the CDR3 reads TGTGCCAGCAGCTGGAAAACGGGATACTATGGCTACACCTTC.

This clonotype was counted only a few times. The rearrangement joins TRBV6-5 to TRBJ2-7; 12 nucleotides line up with TRBD1. Germline assignment: CDR1 MNHEY and CDR2 SVGAGI. CDR3 length: 15 amino acids. V gave up 6 bases and J gave up 7 bases; unmatched junction bases: 10. The DNA for the CDR3 is TGTGCCAGCAGACCTCCGGGACAGGGGGCGGGGGAGCAGTACTTC. Amino acid sequence: CASRPPGQGAGEQYF.

With respect to this clonotype: A much larger clone lies a single base off, so this may be a read error. V gene TRBV7-2 combines with J gene TRBJ2-7; 8 nucleotides line up with TRBD1. The CDR3 totals 13 residues. Per the germline V gene, CDR1 is SGHTA and CDR2 is FQGNSA. CDR3 coding DNA: TGTGCCAGCAGCCGGGACAGGACCTACGAGCAGTGCTTC. It yields the protein CASSRDRTYEQCF.

Concerning this clonotype: This may be a read error: a much more frequent sequence differs by one nucleotide. J is TRBJ1-1 and V is TRBV12-3 or TRBV12-4; TRBD1 might be the D (5 bases). The V end lost 1 base, the J end lost 6 bases, and 9 bases lay between the germline ends. CDR3 length: 13 amino acids. CDR3 coding DNA: TGTGCCAGCAGTTTAGAGGTCAGGGCTGAAGCTTTCTTT. Protein product: CASSLEVRAEAFF.

This chain joins TRBV15 and TRBJ1-1; D uncertain. CDR3 length: 12 residues. CDR1 is LNHNV and CDR2 is YYDKDF in the germline V gene (reference sequence). Trimming shortened V by 0 bases and J by 6 bases, and 5 bases separated the two germline ends. CDR3 region: CATSREGSEAFF. The DNA for the CDR3 is TGTGCCACCAGCAGAGAGGGTTCTGAAGCTTTCTTT.

This clonotype was observed many times. The chain combines TRBV5-6 with TRBJ1-2; TRBD1 agrees at 7 bases. Germline V CDR1 and CDR2: SGHDT, YYEEEE. V trimming: 2 bases; J trimming: 7 bases; junction bases outside the gene matches: 8. The CDR3 has 14 amino acids. The CDR3 spells CASSLTTGEVGYTF. The CDR3 DNA follows: TGTGCCAGCAGCTTAACCACAGGGGAAGTTGGCTACACCTTC.

At least ten counts were recorded for this clonotype. The J gene is TRBJ2-2, the V gene TRBV7-8; D not resolved. V shed 5 bases and J shed 0 bases, with 13 bases lying between them. The CDR3 length is 16 residues. Germline V lookup: CDR1 SGHVS, CDR2 FQNEAQ. Written as DNA, the CDR3 is TGTGCCAGCAGCCTTACATACGAACCGAACACCGGGGAGCTGTTTTTT. Protein product: CASSLTYEPNTGELFF.

The chain links TRBV6-6 to TRBJ2-5, with TRBD2 matching over 7 bases. Germline lookup yields CDR1 MNHNY and CDR2 SVGAGI (reference sequence). The V gene end was trimmed by 10 bases and the J gene end by 8 bases; junction bases not matched to a gene: 19. This CDR3 region has 15 residues. This CDR3 is CATSSTGDYRDTQYF. CDR3 sequence (DNA): TGTGCCACATCATCAACTGGGGACTACCGGGATACCCAGTACTTC.

The gene calls are TRBV19 and TRBJ1-5; D uncertain. Trimming shortened V by 2 bases and J by 7 bases, and 6 bases separated the two germline ends. Germline V gene data show CDR1 as LNHDA and CDR2 as SQIVND (reference sequence). This CDR3 contains 12 residues. The CDR3 DNA reads TGTGCCAGTAGTATACAAGACCAGCCCCAGCATTTT. It codes for CASSIQDQPQHF.

This clonotype was detected ten times or more. The rearrangement joins TRBV12-3 or TRBV12-4 to TRBJ1-5; D is unclear. The CDR3 totals 12 residues. V gave up 8 bases and J gave up 4 bases, with 9 bases separating them. CDR3 amino acids: CASGPTNQPQHF. For the CDR3, the DNA is TGTGCCAGCGGACCTACAAATCAGCCCCAGCATTTT.

This chain uses TRBV7-2 with TRBJ1-1, with TRBD1 as a possible D gene (5 bases). CDR1 is SGHTA, CDR2 FQGNSA, per germline. The CDR3 consists of 21 residues. V was clipped by 5 bases and J by 0 bases, with 31 bases between them. The CDR3 protein is CASSLGLVEHYLRVMNTEAFF. The CDR3 nucleotides are TGTGCCAGCAGCCTAGGCTTAGTGGAGCACTACCTCAGGGTTATGAACACTGAAGCTTTCTTT.

The chain employs TRBV7-8 and TRBJ2-7; D remains unclear. The CDR3 consists of 11 residues. V shed 8 bases and J shed 6 bases, with 11 bases lying between them. Germline V gene data show CDR1 as SGHVS and CDR2 as FQNEAQ. CDR3 nucleotide sequence: TGTGCCAGCCAGGATATGGGCGAGCAGTACTTC. Translation gives CASQDMGEQYF.

This chain connects TRBV9 to TRBJ2-7, with TRBD2 matching 10 bases. The V gene's germline CDR1 is SGDLS and CDR2 YYNGEE. The CDR3 covers 15 residues. Trimming took 5 bases from V and 0 from J; bases not matched to a gene: 5. The DNA for the CDR3 is TGTGCCAGCAGTGGACTAGCGGATAGCTCCTACGAGCAGTACTTC. It is translated as CASSGLADSSYEQYF.

This clonotype has a handful of counts. The gene calls are TRBV7-2 and TRBJ2-5; a weak D match, TRBD1 (5 bases). The V and J ends lost 5 bases and 5 bases respectively, with 15 bases between them. The CDR3 has 14 amino acids. The germline gives CDR1 SGHTA, CDR2 FQGNSA. DNA for the CDR3: TGTGCCAGCAGCCCCCAGGGCGGCTTCGAGACCCAGTACTTC. Translation gives CASSPQGGFETQYF. The variable domain in full, with the rest retrieved from reference TRBV7-2 and TRBJ2-5, is GAGVSQSPSNKVTEKGKDVELRCDPISGHTALYWYRQSLGQGLEFLIYFQGNSAPDKSGLPSDRFSAERTGGSVSTLTIQRTQQEDSAVYLCASSPQGGFETQYFGPGTRLLVL.

This clonotype was found a few times. The junction shows a germline mismatch at one end, possibly a read error. This chain uses TRBV10-3 with TRBJ2-7; D not certain. This CDR3 has 14 amino acids. Germline CDR1 ENHRY, CDR2 SYGVKD. In DNA form, the CDR3 reads TGTGCCAGCAGTTCGGGCCGGGTGAACTACGAGCAGTACTTC. Protein: CASSSGRVNYEQYF.

The rearrangement links TRBV4-3 to TRBJ1-2; the D gene is possibly TRBD1 (6 bases). Germline V CDR1 and CDR2: LGHNA, YSLEER. This CDR3 region has 15 residues. V lost 0 bases, J lost 6 bases, and 14 bases lay in between. The CDR3 loop is CASSQDGGGDNGYTF. CDR3 bases: TGCGCCAGCAGCCAAGATGGGGGTGGGGACAATGGCTACACCTTC.

The J gene is TRBJ1-2, the V gene TRBV6-5, with 7 bases identical to TRBD1. J was trimmed by 4 bases and V by 11 bases; bases with no gene match: 10. Germline CDR1 reads MNHEY; CDR2 reads SVGAGI. There are 13 residues in the CDR3. The CDR3 DNA reads as TGTGCCTCCCAAGGGACAGCCACCTATGGCTACACCTTC. Protein product: CASQGTATYGYTF.

The V gene is TRBV12-3 or TRBV12-4, the J gene TRBJ2-7; 10 bases match TRBD2. V shed 3 bases and J 3 bases; nucleotides not matched to a gene: 8. CDR3 length: 16 amino acids. The CDR3 reads CASSLGTGTSDYEQYF. Here the CDR3 DNA reads TGTGCCAGCAGTTTGGGAACCGGGACTAGCGACTACGAGCAGTACTTC.

The chain couples TRBV15 to TRBJ1-1; a possible D gene is TRBD1 (6 bases). The germline V and J ends were trimmed by 0 bases and 6 bases, with 26 bases remaining between them. Germline V gene sequence: CDR1 LNHNV, CDR2 YYDKDF (reference sequence). The CDR3 is made up of 19 amino acids. The CDR3 protein is CATSRDKYRQPQDRSEAFF. CDR3 sequence (DNA): TGTGCCACCAGCAGAGACAAGTACCGGCAGCCCCAGGACAGATCTGAAGCTTTCTTT.

This clonotype has at least ten counts. This rearrangement joins TRBV2 to TRBJ1-2; 8 bases are a match to TRBD1. Germline CDR1 SNHLY, CDR2 FYNNEI. The CDR3 is 15 amino acids. J gave up 4 bases and V 3 bases, and 7 bases lay outside the gene matches. The CDR3 reads CASSDPPDRAYGYTF. The CDR3 DNA is TGTGCCAGCAGTGACCCACCGGACAGGGCCTATGGCTACACCTTC. The whole variable domain, remainder taken from reference TRBV2 and TRBJ1-2, is EPEVTQTPSHQVTQMGQEVILRCVPISNHLYFYWYRQILGQKVEFLVSFYNNEISEKSEIFDDQFSVERPDGSNFTLKIRSTKLEDSAMYFCASSDPPDRAYGYTFGSGTRLTVV.

On this clonotype: One end of the junction fails to match germline, which may point to a read error. This rearrangement joins TRBV7-9 to TRBJ2-7; 9 bases line up with TRBD2. There are 15 residues in the CDR3. From germline, CDR1 is SEHNR and CDR2 FQNEAQ (reference sequence). CDR3 region: CASRAGLARTGELYF. The CDR3, as DNA: TGTGCCAGCAGGGCGGGACTAGCACGCACCGGGGAGCTGTACTTC.

V usage is TRBV11-2 and J usage is TRBJ2-5; D perhaps matches TRBD2 (5 bases). The CDR3 contains 13 residues. Per the germline V gene, CDR1 is SGHAT and CDR2 is FQNNGV. V lost 5 bases, J lost 5 bases, and 12 bases lay in between. The CDR3, as DNA: TGTGCCAGCAGCCTAACTTGGGAGGAGACCCAGTACTTC. This codes for CASSLTWEETQYF. Using reference TRBV11-2 and TRBJ2-5 for the parts outside the CDR3, the full variable domain is EAGVAQSPRYKIIEKRQSVAFWCNPISGHATLYWYQQILGQGPKLLIQFQNNGVVDDSQLPKDRFSAERLKGVDSTLKIQPAKLEDSAVYLCASSLTWEETQYFGPGTRLLVL.

As concerns this clonotype: This clone may be a read error of a much larger clone one base away. The V gene is TRBV20-1, the J gene TRBJ2-1, with D unresolved. V lost 1 base, J lost 10 bases, and 17 bases lay in between. The CDR3 sequence is 14 residues long. Germline lookup yields CDR1 DFQATT and CDR2 SNEGSKA (reference sequence). The CDR3 is CSARVTSRGYEQFF. The CDR3 DNA is TGCAGTGCTAGAGTGACATCTAGAGGCTACGAGCAGTTCTTC.

V and J are TRBV20-1 and TRBJ1-1, with a possible D match to TRBD1 (5 bases). This CDR3 comprises 17 residues. V was clipped by 0 bases and J by 1 base, with 18 bases between them. Germline lookup yields CDR1 DFQATT and CDR2 SNEGSKA (reference sequence). The CDR3 here is CSARDSLRGTPNTEAFF. For the CDR3, the DNA is TGCAGTGCTAGAGATTCACTGAGGGGTACGCCGAACACTGAAGCTTTCTTT.

This clonotype came up many times. The rearrangement links TRBV10-3 to TRBJ1-1, with no clear D. The CDR3 length is 15 residues. Germline values: CDR1 ENHRY, CDR2 SYGVKD. The V end lost 4 bases, the J end lost 0 bases, and 12 bases lay between the germline ends. This chain's CDR3 is CAISADVGVNTEAFF. The CDR3 bases are TGTGCCATCAGTGCGGATGTCGGGGTGAACACTGAAGCTTTCTTT.

This clonotype came up a few times. The chain couples TRBV4-3 to TRBJ2-5; TRBD2 aligns across 12 bases. The germline CDR1 and CDR2 sequences are LGHNA and YSLEER. The CDR3 consists of 16 residues. V trimming: 6 bases; J trimming: 4 bases; junction bases outside the gene matches: 9. The CDR3 region has the DNA TGCGCCAGCAGTCCCGGGACTAGCGGGTTACCAGAGACCCAGTACTTC. Amino acids: CASSPGTSGLPETQYF.

This clonotype was recorded at least ten times. V is TRBV25-1 and J is TRBJ1-1; 8 bases map to TRBD1. Germline V gives CDR1 MGHDK, CDR2 SYGVNS. This CDR3 contains 16 residues. The V segment lost 6 bases and the J segment 1 base; nucleotides outside the gene matches: 10. DNA for the CDR3: TGTGCCAGCAGACGAGCCGGGACAGGCCGGAACACTGAAGCTTTCTTT. Translating it yields CASRRAGTGRNTEAFF.